This entry concerns a single T cell receptor beta chain. The target antigen is unknown. The record originates from a study of T cell responses to AZD1222 COVID-19 vaccine. Study-level results: Epitopes outside B.1.351 and B.1.1.7 mutated regions reportedly drew nearly half of spike TCRs. A mostly white British donor set with more females was recruited, and clonal diversity was possibly underestimated.

CDR3 length: 15 residues. CDR1 is SGDLS, CDR2 YYNGEE, per germline. The ends were cut back, 0 bases at V and 0 bases at J, with 7 bases in the middle. Repertoires were generated with immunoSEQ multiplex PCR, while TCRdb's copy carries only in-frame clones and drops some. The sample records around 120,000 clones, 88% being singletons. The TCR was taken from an adult in good health. Here the sequenced sample was peripheral blood, taken on day 0 of AZD1222 vaccination. V and J are TRBV9 and TRBJ1-3; D is uncertain. The chain's CDR3 is CASSVDSLSGNTIYF. CDR3 sequence (DNA): TGTGCCAGCAGCGTAGACTCCCTCTCTGGAAACACCATATATTTT.